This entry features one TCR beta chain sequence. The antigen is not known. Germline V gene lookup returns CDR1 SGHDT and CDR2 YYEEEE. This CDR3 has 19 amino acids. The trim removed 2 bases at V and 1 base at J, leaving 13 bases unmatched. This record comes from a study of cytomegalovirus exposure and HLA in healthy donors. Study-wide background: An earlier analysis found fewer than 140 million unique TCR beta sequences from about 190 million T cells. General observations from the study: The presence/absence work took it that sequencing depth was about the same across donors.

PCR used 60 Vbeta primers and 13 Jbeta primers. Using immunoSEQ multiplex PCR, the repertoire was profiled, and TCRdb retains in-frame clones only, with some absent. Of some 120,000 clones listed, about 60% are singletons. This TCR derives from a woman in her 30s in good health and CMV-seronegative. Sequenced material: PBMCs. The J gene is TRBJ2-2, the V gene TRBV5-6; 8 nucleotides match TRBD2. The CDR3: CASSLWGTSSGRNTGELFF. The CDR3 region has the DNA TGTGCCAGCAGCTTATGGGGGACTTCGAGCGGGAGGAACACCGGGGAGCTGTTTTTT.